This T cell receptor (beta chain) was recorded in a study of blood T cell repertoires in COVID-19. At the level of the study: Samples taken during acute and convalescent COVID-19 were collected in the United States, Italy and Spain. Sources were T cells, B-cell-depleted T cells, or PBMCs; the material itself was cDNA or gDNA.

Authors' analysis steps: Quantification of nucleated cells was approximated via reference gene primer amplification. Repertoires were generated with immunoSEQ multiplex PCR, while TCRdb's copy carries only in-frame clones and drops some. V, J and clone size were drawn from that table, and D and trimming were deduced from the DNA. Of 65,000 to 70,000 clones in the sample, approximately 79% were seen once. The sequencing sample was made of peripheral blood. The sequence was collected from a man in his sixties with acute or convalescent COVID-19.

Here the CDR3 DNA reads TGTGCCAGTAGTAGCCCGCGGACAGGGGGCGTCAAAAACATTCAGTACTTC. Translated: CASSSPRTGGVKNIQYF. The chain carries TRBV19 and TRBJ2-4; the match to TRBD1 covers 11 bases. The CDR3 extends over 17 amino acids. CDR1 is LNHDA and CDR2 is SQIVND in the germline V gene (reference sequence). Losses at the gene ends were 4 bases for V and 3 bases for J; bases not matched to a gene: 8. Drawing the rest from reference TRBV19 and TRBJ2-4, the complete variable domain is DGGITQSPKYLFRKEGQNVTLSCEQNLNHDAMYWYRQDPGQGLRLIYYSQIVNDFQKGDIAEGYSVSREKKESFPLTVTSAQKNPTAFYLCASSSPRTGGVKNIQYFGAGTRLSVL.